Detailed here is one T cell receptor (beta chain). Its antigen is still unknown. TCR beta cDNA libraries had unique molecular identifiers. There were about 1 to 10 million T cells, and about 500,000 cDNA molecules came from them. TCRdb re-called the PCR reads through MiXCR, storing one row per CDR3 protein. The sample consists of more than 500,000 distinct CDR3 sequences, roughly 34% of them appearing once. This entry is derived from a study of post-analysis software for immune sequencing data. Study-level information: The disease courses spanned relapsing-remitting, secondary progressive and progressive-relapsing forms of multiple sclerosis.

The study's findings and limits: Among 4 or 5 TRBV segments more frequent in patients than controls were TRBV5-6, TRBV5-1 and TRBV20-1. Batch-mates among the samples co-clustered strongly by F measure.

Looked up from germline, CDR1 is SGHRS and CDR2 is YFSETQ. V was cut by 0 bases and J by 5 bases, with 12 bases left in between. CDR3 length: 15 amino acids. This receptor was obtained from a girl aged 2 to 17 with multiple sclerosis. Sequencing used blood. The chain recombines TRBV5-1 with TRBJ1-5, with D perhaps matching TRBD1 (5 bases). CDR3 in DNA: TGCGCCAGCAGCTTGGGGCCAGGAGGGGATCAGCCCCAGCATTTT. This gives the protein CASSLGPGGDQPQHF.